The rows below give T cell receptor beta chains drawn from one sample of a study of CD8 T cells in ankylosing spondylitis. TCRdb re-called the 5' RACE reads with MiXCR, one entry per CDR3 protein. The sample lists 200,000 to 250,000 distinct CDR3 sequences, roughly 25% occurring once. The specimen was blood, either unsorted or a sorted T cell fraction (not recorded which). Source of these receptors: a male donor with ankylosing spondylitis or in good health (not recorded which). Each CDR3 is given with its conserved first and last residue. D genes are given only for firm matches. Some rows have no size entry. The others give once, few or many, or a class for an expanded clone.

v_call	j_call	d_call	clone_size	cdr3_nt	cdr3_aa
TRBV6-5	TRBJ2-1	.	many	TGTGCCAGGACTATGAGCTACAATGAGCAGTTCTTC	CARTMSYNEQFF
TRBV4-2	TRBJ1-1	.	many	TGTGCCAGCAGCGCTTGGGACCGTGAAGCTTTCTTT	CASSAWDREAFF
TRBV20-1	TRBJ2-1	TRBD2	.	TGCAGTGCTAGAGATTTTAGCGGGAGAGAAGCCTACAATGAGCAGTTCTTC	CSARDFSGREAYNEQFF
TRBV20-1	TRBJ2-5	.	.	TGCAGTGCTGGGGACCCGGGTGAGACCCAGTACTTC	CSAGDPGETQYF
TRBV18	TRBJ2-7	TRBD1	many	TGTGCCAGCTCACCCGGGACAGGGATAATCTACGAGCAGTACTTC	CASSPGTGIIYEQYF
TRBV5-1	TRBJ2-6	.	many	TGCGCCAGCAGCTTGGGGCGGGGCTACGTCCTGACTTTC	CASSLGRGYVLTF
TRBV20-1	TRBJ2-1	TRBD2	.	TGCAGTGCTAGGGCTGGACTAGCGGCGTACAATGAGCAGTTCTTC	CSARAGLAAYNEQFF
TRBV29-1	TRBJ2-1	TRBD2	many	TGCAGCGTTGAAGGTCTAGCGGGACGGGGAGAGCAGTTCTTC	CSVEGLAGRGEQFF
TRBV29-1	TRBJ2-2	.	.	TGCAGCGTTGAGAGAGGGCCCGGGGAGCTGTTTTTT	CSVERGPGELFF
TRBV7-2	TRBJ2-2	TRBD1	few	TGTGCCAGCAGCCGCCGGGACAGCTTCACCGGGGAGCTGTTTTTT	CASSRRDSFTGELFF
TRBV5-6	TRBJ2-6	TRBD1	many	TGTGCCAGCAGCTCTGGACAGGCTGGGGCCAACGTCCTGACTTTC	CASSSGQAGANVLTF
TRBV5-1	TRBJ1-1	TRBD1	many	TGCGCCAGCAGCCTGACCCGGGACAGCGTTACCCCAGCTTTCTTT	CASSLTRDSVTPAFF
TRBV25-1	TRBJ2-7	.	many	TGTGCCAGCAGTGACACAACGGGGGTTAGCGGCGAGCAGTACTTC	CASSDTTGVSGEQYF